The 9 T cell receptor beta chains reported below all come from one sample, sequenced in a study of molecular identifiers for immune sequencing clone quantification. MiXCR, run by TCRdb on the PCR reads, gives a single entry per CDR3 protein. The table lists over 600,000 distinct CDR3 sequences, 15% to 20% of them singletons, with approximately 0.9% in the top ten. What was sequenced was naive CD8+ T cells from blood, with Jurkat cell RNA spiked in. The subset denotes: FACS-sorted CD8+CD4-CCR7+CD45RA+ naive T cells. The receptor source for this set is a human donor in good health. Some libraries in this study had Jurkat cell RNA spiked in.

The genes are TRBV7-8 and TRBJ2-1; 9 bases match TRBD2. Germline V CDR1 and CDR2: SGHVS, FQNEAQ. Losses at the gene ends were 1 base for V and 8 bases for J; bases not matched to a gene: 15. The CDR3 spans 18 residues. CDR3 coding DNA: TGTGCCAGCAGCTTAGTTAGGTTAGCGGGGGAGTTCGTCGATGAGCAGTTCTTC. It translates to CASSLVRLAGEFVDEQFF.

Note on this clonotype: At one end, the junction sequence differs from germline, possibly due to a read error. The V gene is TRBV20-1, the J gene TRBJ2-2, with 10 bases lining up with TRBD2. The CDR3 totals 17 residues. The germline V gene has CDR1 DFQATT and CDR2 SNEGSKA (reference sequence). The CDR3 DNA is TGCAGTGCTAGAGATCTGGGACTAGCGTCGAACGCCGGGGAGCTGTTTTTT. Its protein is CSARDLGLASNAGELFF.

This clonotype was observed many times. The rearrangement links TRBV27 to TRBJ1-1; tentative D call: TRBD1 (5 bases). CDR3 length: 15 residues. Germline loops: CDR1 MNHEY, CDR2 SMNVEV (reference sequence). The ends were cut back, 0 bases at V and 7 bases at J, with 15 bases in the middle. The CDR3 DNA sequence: TGTGCCAGCAGTTTATCGAAGGCAGGGACCATTGAAGCTTTCTTT. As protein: CASSLSKAGTIEAFF.

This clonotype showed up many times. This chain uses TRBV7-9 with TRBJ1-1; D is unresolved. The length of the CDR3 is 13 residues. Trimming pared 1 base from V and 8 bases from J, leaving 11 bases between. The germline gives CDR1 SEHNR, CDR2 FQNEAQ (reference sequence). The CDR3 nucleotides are TGTGCCAGCAGCTTAGATGTGGACGGAGAAGCTTTCTTT. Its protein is CASSLDVDGEAFF.

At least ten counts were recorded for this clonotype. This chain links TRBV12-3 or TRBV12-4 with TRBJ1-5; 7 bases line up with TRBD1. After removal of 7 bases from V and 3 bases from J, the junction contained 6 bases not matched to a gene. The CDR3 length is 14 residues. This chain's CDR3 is CASTSGTVNQPQHF. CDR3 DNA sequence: TGTGCCAGCACAAGCGGGACAGTCAATCAGCCCCAGCATTTT.

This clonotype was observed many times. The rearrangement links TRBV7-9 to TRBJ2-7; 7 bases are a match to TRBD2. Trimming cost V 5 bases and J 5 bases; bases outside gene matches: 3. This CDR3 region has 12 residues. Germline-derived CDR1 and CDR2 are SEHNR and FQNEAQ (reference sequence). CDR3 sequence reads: CASSPRGDEQYF. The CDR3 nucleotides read TGTGCCAGCAGCCCCCGGGGGGACGAGCAGTACTTC. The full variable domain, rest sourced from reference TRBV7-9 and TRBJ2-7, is DTGVSQNPRHKITKRGQNVTFRCDPISEHNRLYWYRQTLGQGPEFLTYFQNEAQLEKSRLLSDRFSAERPKGSFSTLEIQRTEQGDSAMYLCASSPRGDEQYFGPGTRLTVT.

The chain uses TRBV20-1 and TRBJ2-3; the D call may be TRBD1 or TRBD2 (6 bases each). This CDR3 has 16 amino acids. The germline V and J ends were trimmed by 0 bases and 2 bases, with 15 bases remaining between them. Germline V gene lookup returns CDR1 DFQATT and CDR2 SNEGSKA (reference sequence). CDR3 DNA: TGCAGTGCTAGAGATCTCTACAGGGACTTCACAGATACGCAGTATTTT. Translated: CSARDLYRDFTDTQYF.

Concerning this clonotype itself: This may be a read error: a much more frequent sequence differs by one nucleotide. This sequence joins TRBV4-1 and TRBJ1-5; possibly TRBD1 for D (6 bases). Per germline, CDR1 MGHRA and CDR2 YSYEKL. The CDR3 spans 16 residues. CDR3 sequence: CASSQEQGQLNRPQHF. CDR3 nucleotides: TGCGCCAGCAGCCAAGAACAGGGACAATTGAATCGGCCCCAGCATTTT.

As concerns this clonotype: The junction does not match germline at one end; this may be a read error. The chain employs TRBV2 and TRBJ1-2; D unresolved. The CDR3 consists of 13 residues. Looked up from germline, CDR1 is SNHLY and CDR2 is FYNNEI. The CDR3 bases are TGTGCCAGCAGTGACTGGCCGACCTATGGCTTCACCTTC. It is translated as CASSDWPTYGFTF.